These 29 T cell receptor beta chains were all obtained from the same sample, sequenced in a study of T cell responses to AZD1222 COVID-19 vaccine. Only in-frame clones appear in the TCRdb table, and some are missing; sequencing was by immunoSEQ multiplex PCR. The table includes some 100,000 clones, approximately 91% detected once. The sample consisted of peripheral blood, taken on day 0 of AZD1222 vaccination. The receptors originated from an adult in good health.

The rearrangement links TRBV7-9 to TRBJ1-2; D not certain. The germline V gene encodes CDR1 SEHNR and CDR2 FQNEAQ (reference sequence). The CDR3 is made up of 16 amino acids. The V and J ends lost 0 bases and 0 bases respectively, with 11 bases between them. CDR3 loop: CASSLAFGDSNYGYTF. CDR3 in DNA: TGTGCCAGCAGCTTAGCGTTCGGGGATTCTAACTATGGCTACACCTTC.

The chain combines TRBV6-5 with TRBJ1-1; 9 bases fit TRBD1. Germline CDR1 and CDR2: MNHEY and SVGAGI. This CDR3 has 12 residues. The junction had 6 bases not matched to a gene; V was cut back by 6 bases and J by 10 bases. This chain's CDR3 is CASSPGQGRAFF. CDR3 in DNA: TGTGCCAGCAGCCCCGGACAGGGGCGAGCTTTCTTT.

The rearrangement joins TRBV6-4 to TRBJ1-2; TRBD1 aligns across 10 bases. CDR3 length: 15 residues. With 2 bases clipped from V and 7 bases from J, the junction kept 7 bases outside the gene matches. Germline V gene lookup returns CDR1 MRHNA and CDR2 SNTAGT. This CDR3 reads CASSDTGQGGSGYTF. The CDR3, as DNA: TGTGCCAGCAGTGACACTGGACAGGGGGGAAGTGGCTACACCTTC.

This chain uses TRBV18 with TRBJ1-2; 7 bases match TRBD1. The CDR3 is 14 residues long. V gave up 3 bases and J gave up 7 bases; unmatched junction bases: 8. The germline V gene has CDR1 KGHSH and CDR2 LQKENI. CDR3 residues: CASSPARGAFGYTF. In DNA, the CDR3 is TGTGCCAGCTCACCGGCCAGGGGGGCGTTTGGCTACACCTTC.

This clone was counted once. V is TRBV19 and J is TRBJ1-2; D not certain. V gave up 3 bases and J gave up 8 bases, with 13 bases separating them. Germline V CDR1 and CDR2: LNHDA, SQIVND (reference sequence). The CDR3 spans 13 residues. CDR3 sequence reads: CASSMTAVQGYTF. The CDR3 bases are TGTGCCAGTAGTATGACCGCAGTCCAGGGCTACACCTTC.

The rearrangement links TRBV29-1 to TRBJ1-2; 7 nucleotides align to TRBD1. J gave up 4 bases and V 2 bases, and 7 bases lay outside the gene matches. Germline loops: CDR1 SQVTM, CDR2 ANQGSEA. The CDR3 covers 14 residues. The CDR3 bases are TGCAGCGTTGAATCGGGACAGCTCTCCTATGGCTACACCTTC. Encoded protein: CSVESGQLSYGYTF.

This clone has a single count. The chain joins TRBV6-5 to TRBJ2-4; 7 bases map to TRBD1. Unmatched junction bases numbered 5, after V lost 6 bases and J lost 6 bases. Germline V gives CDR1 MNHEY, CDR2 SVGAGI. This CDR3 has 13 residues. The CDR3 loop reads CASRMTGRNIQYF. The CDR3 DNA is TGTGCCAGCAGAATGACAGGGAGAAACATTCAGTACTTC.

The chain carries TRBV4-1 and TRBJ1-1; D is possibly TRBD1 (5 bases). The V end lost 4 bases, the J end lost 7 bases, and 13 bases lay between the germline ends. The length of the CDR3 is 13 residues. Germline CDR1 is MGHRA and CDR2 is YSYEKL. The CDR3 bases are TGCGCCAGCAGCCCCCGTGGCGGGGGTGAAGCTTTCTTT. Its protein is CASSPRGGGEAFF.

CDR3 sequence reads: CASSRDYQSSYEQYF. CDR3 sequence (DNA): TGTGCCAGCAGCAGGGACTACCAGAGCTCCTACGAGCAGTACTTC. The chain carries TRBV6-5 and TRBJ2-7; 7 positions match TRBD2. The CDR3 is 15 amino acids. Unmatched junction bases numbered 8, after V lost 6 bases and J lost 0 bases. Germline CDR1 MNHEY, CDR2 SVGAGI.

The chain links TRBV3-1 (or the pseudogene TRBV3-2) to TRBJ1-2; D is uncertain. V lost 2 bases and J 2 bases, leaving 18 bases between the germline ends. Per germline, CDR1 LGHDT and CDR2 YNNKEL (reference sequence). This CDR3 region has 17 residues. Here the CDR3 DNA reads TGTGCCAGCAGCCAACTGGTAGGGAGCTACTCCAACTATGGCTACACCTTC. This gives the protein CASSQLVGSYSNYGYTF.

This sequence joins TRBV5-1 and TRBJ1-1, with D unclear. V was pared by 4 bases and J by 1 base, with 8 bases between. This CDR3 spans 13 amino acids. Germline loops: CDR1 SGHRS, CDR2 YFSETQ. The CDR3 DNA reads TGCGCCAGCAGCATGCAAGGGAACACTGAAGCTTTCTTT. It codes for CASSMQGNTEAFF.

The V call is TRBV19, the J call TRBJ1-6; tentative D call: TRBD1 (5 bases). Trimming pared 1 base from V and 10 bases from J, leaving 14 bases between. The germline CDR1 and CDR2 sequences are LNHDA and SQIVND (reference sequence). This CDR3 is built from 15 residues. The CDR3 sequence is CASSIGAGTPSPLHF. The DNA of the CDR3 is TGTGCCAGTAGTATAGGGGCAGGGACGCCGTCACCCCTCCACTTT.

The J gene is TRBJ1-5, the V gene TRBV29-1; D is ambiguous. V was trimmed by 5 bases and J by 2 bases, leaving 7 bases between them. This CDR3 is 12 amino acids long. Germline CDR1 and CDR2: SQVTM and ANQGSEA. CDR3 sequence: CSVLIGNQPQHF. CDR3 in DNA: TGCAGCGTTCTTATCGGCAATCAGCCCCAGCATTTT.

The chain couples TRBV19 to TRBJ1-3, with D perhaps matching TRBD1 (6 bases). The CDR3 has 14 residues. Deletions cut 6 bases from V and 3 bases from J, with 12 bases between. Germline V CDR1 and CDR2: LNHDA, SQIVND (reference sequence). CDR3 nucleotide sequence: TGTGCCAGTAGCCCGACAGGAGATGGAAACACCATATATTTT. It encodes CASSPTGDGNTIYF.

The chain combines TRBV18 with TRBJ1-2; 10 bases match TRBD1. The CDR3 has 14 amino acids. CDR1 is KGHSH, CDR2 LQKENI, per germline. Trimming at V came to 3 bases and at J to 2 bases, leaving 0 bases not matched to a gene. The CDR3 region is CASSPGQGNYGYTF. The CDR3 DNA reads TGTGCCAGCTCACCGGGACAGGGGAACTATGGCTACACCTTC.

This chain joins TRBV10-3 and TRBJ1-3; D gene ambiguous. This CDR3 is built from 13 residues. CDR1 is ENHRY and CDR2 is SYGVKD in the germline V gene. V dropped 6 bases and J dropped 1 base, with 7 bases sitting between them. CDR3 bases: TGTGCCATCAGGGACGGATCTGGAAACACCATATATTTT. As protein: CAIRDGSGNTIYF.

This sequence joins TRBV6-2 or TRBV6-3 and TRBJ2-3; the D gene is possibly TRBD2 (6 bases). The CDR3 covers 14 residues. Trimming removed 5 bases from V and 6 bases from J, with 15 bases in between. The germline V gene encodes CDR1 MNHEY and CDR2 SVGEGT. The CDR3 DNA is TGTGCCAGCAGTCGGACCGGGACTTCGGATACGCAGTATTTT. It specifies CASSRTGTSDTQYF.

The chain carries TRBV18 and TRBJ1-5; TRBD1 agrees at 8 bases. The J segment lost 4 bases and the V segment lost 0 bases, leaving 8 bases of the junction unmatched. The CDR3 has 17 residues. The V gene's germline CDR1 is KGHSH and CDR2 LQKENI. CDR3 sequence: CASSPPGQAPSNQPQHF. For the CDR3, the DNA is TGTGCCAGCTCACCACCGGGACAGGCACCCTCAAATCAGCCCCAGCATTTT.

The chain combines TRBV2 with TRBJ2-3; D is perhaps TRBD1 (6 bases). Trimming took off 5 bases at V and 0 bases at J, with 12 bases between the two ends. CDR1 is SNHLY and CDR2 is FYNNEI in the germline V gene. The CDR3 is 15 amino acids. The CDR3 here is CASSYRVTSTDTQYF. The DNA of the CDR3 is TGTGCCAGCAGTTACAGGGTAACTAGCACAGATACGCAGTATTTT.

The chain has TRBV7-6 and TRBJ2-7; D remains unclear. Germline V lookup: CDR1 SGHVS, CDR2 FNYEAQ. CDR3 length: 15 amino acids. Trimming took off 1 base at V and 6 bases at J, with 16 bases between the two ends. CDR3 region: CASSLDGRRPGEQYF. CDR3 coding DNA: TGTGCCAGCAGCTTAGATGGCCGTCGACCGGGCGAGCAGTACTTC.

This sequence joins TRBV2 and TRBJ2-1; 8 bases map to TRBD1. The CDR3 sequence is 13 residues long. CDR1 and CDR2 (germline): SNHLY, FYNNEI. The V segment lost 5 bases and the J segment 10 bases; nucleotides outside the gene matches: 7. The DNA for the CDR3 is TGTGCCAGCAGTCAGGACAGGGCATTCGAGCAGTTCTTC. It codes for CASSQDRAFEQFF.

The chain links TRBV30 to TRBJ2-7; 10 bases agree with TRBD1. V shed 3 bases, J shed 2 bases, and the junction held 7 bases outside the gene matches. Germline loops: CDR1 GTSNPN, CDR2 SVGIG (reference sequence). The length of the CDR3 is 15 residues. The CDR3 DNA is TGTGCCTGGAGCCTGGGGGGACAGGGGACCTACGAGCAGTACTTC. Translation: CAWSLGGQGTYEQYF.

In DNA form, the CDR3 reads TGTGCCAGCAGCTCAACCCCGGGGACAGGGGTTGTGACCCAGTACTTC. It translates to CASSSTPGTGVVTQYF. This chain connects TRBV11-1 to TRBJ2-5, with TRBD1 matching over 10 bases. This CDR3 contains 16 residues. J gave up 7 bases and V 4 bases, and 12 bases lay outside the gene matches. The germline CDR1 and CDR2 sequences are SGHAT and FQDESV (reference sequence).

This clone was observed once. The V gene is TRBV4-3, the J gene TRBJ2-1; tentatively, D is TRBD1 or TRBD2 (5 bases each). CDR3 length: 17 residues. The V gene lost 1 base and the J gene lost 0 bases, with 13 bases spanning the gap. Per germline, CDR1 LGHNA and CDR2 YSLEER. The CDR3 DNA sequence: TGCGCCAGCAGCCAAGTGTCAGGGACCAACTCCTACAATGAGCAGTTCTTC. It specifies CASSQVSGTNSYNEQFF.

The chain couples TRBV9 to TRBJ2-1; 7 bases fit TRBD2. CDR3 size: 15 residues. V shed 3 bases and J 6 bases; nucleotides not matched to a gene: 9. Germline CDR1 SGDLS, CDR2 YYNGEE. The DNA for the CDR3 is TGTGCCAGCAGCGCGGGGGGAGGGCTAACCAATGAGCAGTTCTTC. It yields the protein CASSAGGGLTNEQFF.

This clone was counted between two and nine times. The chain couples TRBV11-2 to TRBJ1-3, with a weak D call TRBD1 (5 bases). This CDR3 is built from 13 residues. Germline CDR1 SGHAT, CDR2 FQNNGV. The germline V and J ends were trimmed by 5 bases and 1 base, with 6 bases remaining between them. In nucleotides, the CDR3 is TGTGCCAGCAGCCGGGGGTCTGGAAACACCATATATTTT. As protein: CASSRGSGNTIYF.

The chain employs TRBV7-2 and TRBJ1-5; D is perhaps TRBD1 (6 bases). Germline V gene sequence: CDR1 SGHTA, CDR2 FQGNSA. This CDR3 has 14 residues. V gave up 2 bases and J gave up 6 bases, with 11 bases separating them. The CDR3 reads CASSLSGAGQPQHF. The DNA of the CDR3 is TGTGCCAGCAGCTTATCAGGGGCGGGTCAGCCCCAGCATTTT.

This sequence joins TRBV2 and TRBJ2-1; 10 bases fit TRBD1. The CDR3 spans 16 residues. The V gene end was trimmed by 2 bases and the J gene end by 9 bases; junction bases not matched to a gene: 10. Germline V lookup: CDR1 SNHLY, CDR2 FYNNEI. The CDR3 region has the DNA TGTGCCAGCAGTGAATTTGGACAGGGGGGAGGGAGTGAGCAGTTCTTC. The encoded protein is CASSEFGQGGGSEQFF.

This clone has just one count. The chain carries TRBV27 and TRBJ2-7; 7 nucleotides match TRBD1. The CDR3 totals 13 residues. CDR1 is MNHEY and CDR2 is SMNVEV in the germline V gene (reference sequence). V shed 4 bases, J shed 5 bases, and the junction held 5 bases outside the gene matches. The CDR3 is CASSSGQFHEQYF. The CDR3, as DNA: TGTGCCAGCAGTTCGGGACAGTTCCACGAGCAGTACTTC.